Each of the 5 T cell receptor beta chains below was sequenced from the same sample in a study of cytomegalovirus exposure and HLA in healthy donors. Using immunoSEQ multiplex PCR, the repertoire was profiled, and TCRdb retains in-frame clones only, with some absent. Of 68,000 or so clones detected, around 95% appear once; the ten largest clones hold around 2.4%. The sequenced sample was PBMCs. These receptors all come from a man aged 18 to 30 in good health and CMV-seronegative.

The rearrangement joins TRBV5-8 to TRBJ1-2; D possibly corresponds to TRBD1 (6 bases). Germline CDR1 SGHTS, CDR2 YDEGEE. This CDR3 has 13 residues. The V end was cut by 4 bases, the J end by 4 bases, with 11 bases between. CDR3 in amino acids: CASSGTPAYGYTF. The CDR3 DNA reads TGTGCCAGCAGCGGGACACCGGCCTATGGCTACACCTTC.

This rearrangement joins TRBV27 to TRBJ2-7; TRBD1 matches at 8 bases. Losses at the gene ends were 5 bases for V and 4 bases for J; bases not matched to a gene: 7. Germline V CDR1 and CDR2: MNHEY, SMNVEV (reference sequence). The CDR3 spans 14 residues. The CDR3 sequence is CASSPGQGRYEQYF. CDR3 coding DNA: TGTGCCAGCAGTCCTGGACAGGGTCGGTACGAGCAGTACTTC.

CDR3 loop: CASSFPGSSVNEQFF. In DNA, the CDR3 is TGTGCCAGCAGTTTTCCCGGGAGTAGTGTTAATGAGCAGTTCTTC. The chain recombines TRBV27 with TRBJ2-1, with D maybe TRBD2 (6 bases). The germline V gene has CDR1 MNHEY and CDR2 SMNVEV (reference sequence). The CDR3 length is 15 residues. V was clipped by 3 bases and J by 7 bases, with 16 bases between them.

V usage is TRBV7-9 and J usage is TRBJ1-2; the D is unclear. The ends were cut back, 0 bases at V and 5 bases at J, with 10 bases in the middle. The CDR3 totals 14 residues. Germline-derived CDR1 and CDR2 are SEHNR and FQNEAQ (reference sequence). The DNA for the CDR3 is TGTGCCAGCAGCTTAGCCCTCCTAGAATATGGCTACACCTTC. Its translation: CASSLALLEYGYTF. The full variable domain, rest sourced from reference TRBV7-9 and TRBJ1-2, is DTGVSQNPRHKITKRGQNVTFRCDPISEHNRLYWYRQTLGQGPEFLTYFQNEAQLEKSRLLSDRFSAERPKGSFSTLEIQRTEQGDSAMYLCASSLALLEYGYTFGSGTRLTVV.

The V gene is TRBV14, the J gene TRBJ2-1; 7 positions match TRBD2. The germline CDR1 and CDR2 sequences are SGHDN and FVKESK. After removal of 5 bases from V and 10 bases from J, the junction contained 14 bases not matched to a gene. The CDR3 has 15 amino acids. The CDR3 reads CASSRDYGGLGEQFF. The CDR3 DNA sequence: TGTGCCAGCAGCAGGGACTACGGCGGCCTAGGGGAGCAGTTCTTC.